A selection of T cell receptor beta chains follows, all from one sample in a study of blood T cell repertoires in COVID-19. Method: immunoSEQ multiplex PCR; TCRdb's copy keeps in-frame clones and lacks some. The sample lists roughly 130,000 clones, roughly 84% seen once, with 5% to 6% in the top ten. Material: PBMCs or T cells enriched from blood (not recorded which). The receptors derive from a man aged 40-50 years with acute COVID-19. Each CDR3 is given with its conserved first and last residue. The order of the fields is V gene, clone size, J gene, D gene, CDR3 DNA, CDR3 protein. The D gene is left open where the match is weak. Not every row has a clone size; where given, it reads once, few, many or a size class.

>TRBV16|-|TRBJ1-5|-
TGTGCCAGCAGCCAGCAGGGGTCTCAGCCCCAGCATTTT
CASSQQGSQPQHF
>TRBV7-9|-|TRBJ1-3|-
TGTGCCAGCACCTCTCTGTCAGGGGTCTTTGGAAACACCATATATTTT
CASTSLSGVFGNTIYF
>TRBV6-5|few|TRBJ1-3|TRBD1
TGTGCCGCAAGAGACAGGGTGGATAGGAACACCATATATTTT
CAARDRVDRNTIYF
>TRBV2|-|TRBJ2-1|-
TGTGCCAGCAGTATACTAGTCCCCTTCAATGAGCAGTTCTTC
CASSILVPFNEQFF
>TRBV5-1|-|TRBJ1-5|-
TGCGCCAGCAGCTTGGGAGGAGGGAATCAGCCCCAGCATTTT
CASSLGGGNQPQHF
>TRBV6-2/TRBV6-3|-|TRBJ1-2|TRBD1
TGTGCCAGCAGCCAGGGACAGGGCTATGGCTACACCTTC
CASSQGQGYGYTF
>TRBV7-2|-|TRBJ2-7|TRBD2
TGTGCCAGCAACGAAGCGGGATACGGCGAGCAGTACTTC
CASNEAGYGEQYF
>TRBV5-4|once|TRBJ2-2|TRBD2
TGTGCCAGCAGCAACATCCATCGGACTAGCGGGAGGGCCACCGGGGAGCTGTTTTTT
CASSNIHRTSGRATGELFF
>TRBV2|-|TRBJ2-3|-
TGTGCCAGCATAGAGGACCTAGCACTAGATACGCAGTATTTT
CASIEDLALDTQYF
>TRBV28|-|TRBJ2-2|-
TGTGCCACCCCGGGAAACCGACACGGGGAGCTGTTTTTT
CATPGNRHGELFF
>TRBV6-5|-|TRBJ1-1|-
TGTGCCAGCGCCTTGAGCCGGTACACTGAAGCTTTCTTT
CASALSRYTEAFF
>TRBV30|-|TRBJ2-2|-
TGTGCCTACCAATCGGTCCCTAACCTTAACACCGGGGAGCTGTTTTTT
CAYQSVPNLNTGELFF
>TRBV5-6|-|TRBJ1-3|-
TGTGCCAGCAGCTGGGGGGACGGACACTCTGGAAACACCATATATTTT
CASSWGDGHSGNTIYF
>TRBV7-2|few|TRBJ2-1|-
TGTGCCAGCAGCCATGGGTCCTCAGGATCTACGCACAATGAGCAGTTCTTC
CASSHGSSGSTHNEQFF
>TRBV10-2|few|TRBJ1-4|-
TGCGCCAGCAACTCGGGGTTCGATGAAAAACTGTTTTTT
CASNSGFDEKLFF
>TRBV7-9|-|TRBJ2-3|-
TGTGCCAGCAGCTCTGGGTGGGGCAGCACAGATACGCAGTATTTT
CASSSGWGSTDTQYF
>TRBV28|-|TRBJ2-3|-
TGTGCCAGCAGTCCCCAGGCCCGCGGCACAGATACGCAGTATTTT
CASSPQARGTDTQYF
>TRBV7-6|once|TRBJ2-1|TRBD2
TGTGCCAGCAGCCCCGGGACTAGCGGCTCCTACAATGAGCAGTTCTTC
CASSPGTSGSYNEQFF
>TRBV6-1|-|TRBJ2-7|TRBD2
TGTGCCAGCAGTGCCTCGGTAGCGGGGGACCCCTACGAGCAGTACTTC
CASSASVAGDPYEQYF
>TRBV7-2|-|TRBJ1-2|-
TGTGCCAGCAGCCTACCTAATAACTATGGCTACACCTTC
CASSLPNNYGYTF
>TRBV2|once|TRBJ1-4|TRBD1
TGTGCCAGCAGAAGGACAGGGGATGAAAAACTGTTTTTT
CASRRTGDEKLFF
>TRBV30|once|TRBJ2-1|TRBD2
TGTGCCCTAGAGCGGGAGGGGTACAATGAGCAGTTCTTC
CALEREGYNEQFF